Included here is one T cell receptor beta chain sequence, with context. Its antigen is currently unknown. The CDR3 extends over 15 amino acids. Germline V lookup: CDR1 KGHSH, CDR2 LQKENI. V was trimmed by 2 bases and J by 5 bases, leaving 10 bases between them. These data come from a study of T cell responses to AZD1222 COVID-19 vaccine. Method: immunoSEQ multiplex PCR; TCRdb's copy keeps in-frame clones and lacks some. Among fewer than 150,000 clones, 90% were seen once, and the ten largest hold around 3.6%. Findings of the study overall: No day 14 peak samples; only post-peak repertoires were characterized.

The sample here was peripheral blood, taken on day 0 of AZD1222 vaccination. This TCR was sampled from an adult in good health. The chain links TRBV18 to TRBJ1-6; D gene unclear. The CDR3 sequence: CASSPTTDNNSPLHF. In nucleotides, the CDR3 is TGTGCCAGCTCACCAACGACGGATAATAATTCACCCCTCCACTTT.